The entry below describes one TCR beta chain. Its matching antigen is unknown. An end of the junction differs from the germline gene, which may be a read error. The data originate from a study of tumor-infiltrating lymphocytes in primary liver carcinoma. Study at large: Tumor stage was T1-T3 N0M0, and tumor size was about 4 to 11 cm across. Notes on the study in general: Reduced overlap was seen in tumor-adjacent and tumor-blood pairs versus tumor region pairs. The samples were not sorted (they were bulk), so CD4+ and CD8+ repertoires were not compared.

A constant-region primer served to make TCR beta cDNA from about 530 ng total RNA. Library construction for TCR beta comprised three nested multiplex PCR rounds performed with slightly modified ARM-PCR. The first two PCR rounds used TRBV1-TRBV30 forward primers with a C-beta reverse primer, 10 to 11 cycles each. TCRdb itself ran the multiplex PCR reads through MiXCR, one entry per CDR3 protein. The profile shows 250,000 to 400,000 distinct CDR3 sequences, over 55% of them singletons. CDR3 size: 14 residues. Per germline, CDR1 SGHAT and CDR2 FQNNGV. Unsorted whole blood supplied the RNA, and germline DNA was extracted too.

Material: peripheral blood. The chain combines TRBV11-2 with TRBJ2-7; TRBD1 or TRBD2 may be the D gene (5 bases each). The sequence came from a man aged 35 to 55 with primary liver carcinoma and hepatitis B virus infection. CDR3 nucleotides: TGTGCCAGCAGCTTAGATCCTGACCGGGGCGAGGAGTACTTC. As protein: CASSLDPDRGEEYF.